The sequence of this T cell receptor beta chain was determined in a study of control samples from healthy donors and cancer patients. Using immunoSEQ multiplex PCR, the repertoire was profiled, and TCRdb retains in-frame clones only, with some absent. Among about 120,000 clones, 80% to 95% were seen once, and the ten largest hold around 5.8%. Germline V gives CDR1 SGHNT, CDR2 YYREEE (reference sequence). The CDR3 runs to 14 residues. The J segment lost 6 bases and the V segment lost 0 bases, leaving 6 bases of the junction unmatched. The TCR comes from a man between 18 and 35 years old in good health. Sequences were obtained from blood. The chain joins TRBV5-4 to TRBJ2-7, with TRBD2 matching 7 bases. The CDR3 protein is CASSLGPGLVEQYF. CDR3 coding DNA: TGTGCCAGCAGCTTGGGCCCCGGACTAGTCGAGCAGTACTTC.